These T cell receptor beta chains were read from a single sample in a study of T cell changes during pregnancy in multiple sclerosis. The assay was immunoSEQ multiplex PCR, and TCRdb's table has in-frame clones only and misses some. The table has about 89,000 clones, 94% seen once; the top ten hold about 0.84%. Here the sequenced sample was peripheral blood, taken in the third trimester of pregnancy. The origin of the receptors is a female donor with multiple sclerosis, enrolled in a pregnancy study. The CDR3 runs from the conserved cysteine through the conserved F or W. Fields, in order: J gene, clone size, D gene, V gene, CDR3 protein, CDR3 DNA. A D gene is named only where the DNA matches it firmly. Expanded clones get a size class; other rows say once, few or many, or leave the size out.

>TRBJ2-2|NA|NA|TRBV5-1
CASSRRGVGSGSGELFF
TGCGCCAGCAGCCGGCGCGGGGTCGGCTCGGGAAGCGGGGAGCTGTTTTTT
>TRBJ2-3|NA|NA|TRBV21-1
CASNKPGDTQYF
TGTGCCAGCAACAAGCCGGGGGATACGCAGTATTTT
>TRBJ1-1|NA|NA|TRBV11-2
CASSLSVTEAFF
TGTGCCAGCAGCTTATCGGTCACTGAAGCTTTCTTT
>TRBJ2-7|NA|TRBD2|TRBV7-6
CASSRTRAYEQYF
TGTGCCAGCAGCCGGACTAGAGCCTACGAGCAGTACTTC
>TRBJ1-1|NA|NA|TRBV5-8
CASSLVWIQASEAFF
TGTGCCAGCAGCTTGGTCTGGATTCAGGCGTCTGAAGCTTTCTTT
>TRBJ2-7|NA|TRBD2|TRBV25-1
CASSERGLAGEQYF
TGTGCCAGCAGTGAACGTGGACTAGCGGGCGAGCAGTACTTC
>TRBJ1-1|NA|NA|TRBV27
CASSFQGQGTEAFF
TGTGCCAGCAGTTTCCAGGGGCAGGGCACTGAAGCTTTCTTT
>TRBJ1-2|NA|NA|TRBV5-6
CASSYSSNYGYTF
TGTGCCAGCAGCTATTCCAGTAACTATGGCTACACCTTC
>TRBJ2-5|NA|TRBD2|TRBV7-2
CASSSTGTTVPTQETQYF
TGTGCCAGCAGCTCAACCGGGACTACCGTACCAACTCAAGAGACCCAGTACTTC
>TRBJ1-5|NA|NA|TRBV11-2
CASSSQSNSNQPQHF
TGTGCCAGCAGCTCACAGTCAAATAGCAATCAGCCCCAGCATTTT
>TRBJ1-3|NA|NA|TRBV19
CASSSGSSGNTIYF
TGTGCCAGTAGTAGCGGAAGCTCTGGAAACACCATATATTTT
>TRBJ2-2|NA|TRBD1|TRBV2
CASSERGRRDTGELFF
TGTGCCAGCAGTGAAAGGGGGCGCAGGGACACCGGGGAGCTGTTTTTT
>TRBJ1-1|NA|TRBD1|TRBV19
CASTPRPGGTEAFF
TGTGCCAGTACCCCCCGCCCAGGGGGCACTGAAGCTTTCTTT
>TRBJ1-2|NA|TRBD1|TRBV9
CASSAGQGPVYYGYTF
TGTGCCAGCAGCGCCGGACAGGGCCCGGTGTACTATGGCTACACCTTC
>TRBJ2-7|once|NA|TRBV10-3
CAISESGSTYEQYF
TGTGCCATCAGTGAGTCCGGGTCTACCTACGAGCAGTACTTC
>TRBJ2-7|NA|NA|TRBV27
CASSLVGRSYEQYF
TGTGCCAGCAGTTTAGTAGGGAGGTCCTACGAGCAGTACTTC
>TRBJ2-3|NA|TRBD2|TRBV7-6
CASSFTLAGDSTDTQYF
TGTGCCAGCAGCTTCACCCTGGCGGGAGATAGCACAGATACGCAGTATTTT